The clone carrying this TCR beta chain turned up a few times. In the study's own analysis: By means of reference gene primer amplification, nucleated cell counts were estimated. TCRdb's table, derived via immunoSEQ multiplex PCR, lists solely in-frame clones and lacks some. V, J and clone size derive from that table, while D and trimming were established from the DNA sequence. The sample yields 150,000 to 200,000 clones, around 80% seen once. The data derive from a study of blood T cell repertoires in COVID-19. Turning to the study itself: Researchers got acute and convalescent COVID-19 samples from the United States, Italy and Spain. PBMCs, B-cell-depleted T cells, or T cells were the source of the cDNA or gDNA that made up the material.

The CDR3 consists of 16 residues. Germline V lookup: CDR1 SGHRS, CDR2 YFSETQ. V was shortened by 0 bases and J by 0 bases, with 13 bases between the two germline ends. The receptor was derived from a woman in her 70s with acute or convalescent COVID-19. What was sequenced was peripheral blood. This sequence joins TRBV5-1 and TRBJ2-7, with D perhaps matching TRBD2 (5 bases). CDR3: CASSLEARGSSYEQYF. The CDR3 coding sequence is TGCGCCAGCAGCTTGGAGGCCCGGGGTAGCTCCTACGAGCAGTACTTC.